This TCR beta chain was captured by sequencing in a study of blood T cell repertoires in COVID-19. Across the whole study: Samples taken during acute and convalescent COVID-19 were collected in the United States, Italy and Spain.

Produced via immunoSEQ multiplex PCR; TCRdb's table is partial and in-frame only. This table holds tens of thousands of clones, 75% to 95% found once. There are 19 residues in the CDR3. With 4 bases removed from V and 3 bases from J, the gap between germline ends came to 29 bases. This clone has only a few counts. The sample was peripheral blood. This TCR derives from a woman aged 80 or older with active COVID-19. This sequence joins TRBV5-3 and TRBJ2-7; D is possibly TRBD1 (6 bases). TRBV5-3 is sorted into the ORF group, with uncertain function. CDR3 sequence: CARSRQDSTKPPGCYEQYV. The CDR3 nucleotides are TGTGCCAGAAGCCGGCAGGACAGTACTAAACCGCCTGGGTGCTACGAGCAGTACGTC.